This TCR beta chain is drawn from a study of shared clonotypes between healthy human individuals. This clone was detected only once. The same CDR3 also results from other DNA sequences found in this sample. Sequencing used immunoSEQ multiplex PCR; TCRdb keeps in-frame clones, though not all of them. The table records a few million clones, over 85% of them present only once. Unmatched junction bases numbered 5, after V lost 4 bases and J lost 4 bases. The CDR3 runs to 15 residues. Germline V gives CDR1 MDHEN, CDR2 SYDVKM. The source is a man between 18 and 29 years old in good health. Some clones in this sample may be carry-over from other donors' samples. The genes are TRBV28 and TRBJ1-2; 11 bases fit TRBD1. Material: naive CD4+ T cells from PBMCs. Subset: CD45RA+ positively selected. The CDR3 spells CASSSSGTGGYGYTF. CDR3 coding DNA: TGTGCCAGCAGTTCCTCCGGGACAGGGGGCTATGGCTACACCTTC.